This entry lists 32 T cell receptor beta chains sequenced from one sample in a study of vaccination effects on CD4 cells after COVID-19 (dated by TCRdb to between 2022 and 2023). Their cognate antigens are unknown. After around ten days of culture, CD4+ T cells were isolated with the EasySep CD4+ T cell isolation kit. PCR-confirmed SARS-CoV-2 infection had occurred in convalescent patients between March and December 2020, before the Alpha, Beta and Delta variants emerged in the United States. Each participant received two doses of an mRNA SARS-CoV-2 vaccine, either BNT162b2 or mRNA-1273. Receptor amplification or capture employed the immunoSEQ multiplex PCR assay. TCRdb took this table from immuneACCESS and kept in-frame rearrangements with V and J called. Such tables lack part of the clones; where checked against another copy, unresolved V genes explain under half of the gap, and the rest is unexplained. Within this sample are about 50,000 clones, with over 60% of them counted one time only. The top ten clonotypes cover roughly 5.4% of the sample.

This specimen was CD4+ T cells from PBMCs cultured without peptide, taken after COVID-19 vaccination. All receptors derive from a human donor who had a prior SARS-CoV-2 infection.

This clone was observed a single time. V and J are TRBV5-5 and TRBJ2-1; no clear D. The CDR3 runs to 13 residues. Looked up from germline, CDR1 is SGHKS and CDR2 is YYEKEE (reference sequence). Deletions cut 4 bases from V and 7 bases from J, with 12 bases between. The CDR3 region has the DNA TGTGCCAGCAGCGCACCCAGTCGTAATGAGCAGTTCTTC. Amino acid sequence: CASSAPSRNEQFF.

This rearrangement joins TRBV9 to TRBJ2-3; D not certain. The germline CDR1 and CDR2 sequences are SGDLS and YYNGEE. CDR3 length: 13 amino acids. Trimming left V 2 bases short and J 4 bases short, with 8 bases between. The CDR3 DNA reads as TGTGCCAGCAGCGTCCGGGCGCCAGATACGCAGTATTTT. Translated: CASSVRAPDTQYF.

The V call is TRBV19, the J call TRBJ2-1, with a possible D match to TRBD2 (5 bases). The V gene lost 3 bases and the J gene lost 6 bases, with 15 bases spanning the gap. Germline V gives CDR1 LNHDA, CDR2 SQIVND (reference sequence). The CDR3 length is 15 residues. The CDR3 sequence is CASSILVVGINEQFF. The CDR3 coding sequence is TGTGCCAGTAGTATCCTAGTTGTCGGGATCAATGAGCAGTTCTTC.

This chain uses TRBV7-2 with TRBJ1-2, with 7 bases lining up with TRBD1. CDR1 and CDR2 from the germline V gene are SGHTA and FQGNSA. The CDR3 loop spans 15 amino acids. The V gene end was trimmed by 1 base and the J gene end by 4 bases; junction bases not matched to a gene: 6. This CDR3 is CASSLDRGRGYGYTF. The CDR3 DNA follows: TGTGCCAGCAGCTTAGACAGGGGCCGTGGCTATGGCTACACCTTC.

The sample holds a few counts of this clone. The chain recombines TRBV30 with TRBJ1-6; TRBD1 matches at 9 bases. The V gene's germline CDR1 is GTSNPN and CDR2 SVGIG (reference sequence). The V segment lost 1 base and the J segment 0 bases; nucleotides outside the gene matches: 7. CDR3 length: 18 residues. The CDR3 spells CAWSGTGGAASYNSPLHF. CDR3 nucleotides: TGTGCCTGGAGTGGCACAGGGGGCGCGGCCTCCTATAATTCACCCCTCCACTTT.

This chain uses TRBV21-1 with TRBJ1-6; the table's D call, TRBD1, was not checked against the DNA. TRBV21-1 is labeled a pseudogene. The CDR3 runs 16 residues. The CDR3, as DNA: TGTGCCAGAAACCTCTCCGGGACAAGATATAATTCACCCCTCCACTTT. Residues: CARNLSGTRYNSPLHF.

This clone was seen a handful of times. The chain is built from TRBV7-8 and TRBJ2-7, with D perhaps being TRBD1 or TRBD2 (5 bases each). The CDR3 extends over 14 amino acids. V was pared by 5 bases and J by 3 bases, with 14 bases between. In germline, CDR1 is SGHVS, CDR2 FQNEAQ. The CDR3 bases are TGTGCCAGCAGCCAGGACATGGAGGACTACGAGCAGTACTTC. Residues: CASSQDMEDYEQYF.

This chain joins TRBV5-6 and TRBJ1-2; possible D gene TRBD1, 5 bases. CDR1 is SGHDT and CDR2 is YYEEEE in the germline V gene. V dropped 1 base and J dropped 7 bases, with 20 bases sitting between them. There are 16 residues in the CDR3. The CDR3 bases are TGTGCCAGCAGCTTGAATAACCCAGGGCCCGTGGGTGGCTACACCTTC. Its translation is CASSLNNPGPVGGYTF.

The CDR3 sequence: CASSSQRTFYNEQFF. The DNA for the CDR3 is TGTGCCAGCAGTTCACAGCGGACCTTCTACAATGAGCAGTTCTTC. The chain joins TRBV7-2 to TRBJ2-1; possibly TRBD2 for D (5 bases). Germline CDR1 reads SGHTA; CDR2 reads FQGNSA. The V end was cut by 6 bases, the J end by 3 bases, with 15 bases between. The CDR3 length is 15 residues.

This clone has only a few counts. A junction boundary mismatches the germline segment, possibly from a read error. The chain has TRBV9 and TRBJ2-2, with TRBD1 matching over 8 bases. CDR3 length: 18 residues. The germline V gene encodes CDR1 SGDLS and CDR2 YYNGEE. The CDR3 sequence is CASSASDRVPPNAGELFF. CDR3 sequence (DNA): TGTGCCAGCAGCGCCTCGGACAGGGTTCCCCCGAACGCCGGGGAGCTGTTTTTT.

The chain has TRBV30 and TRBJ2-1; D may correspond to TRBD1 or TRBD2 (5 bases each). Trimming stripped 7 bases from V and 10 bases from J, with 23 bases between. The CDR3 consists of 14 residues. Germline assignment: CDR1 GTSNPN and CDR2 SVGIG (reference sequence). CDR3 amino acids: CAFETGTDFQEQFF. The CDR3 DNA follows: TGTGCCTTCGAAACCGGGACGGACTTTCAGGAGCAGTTCTTC.

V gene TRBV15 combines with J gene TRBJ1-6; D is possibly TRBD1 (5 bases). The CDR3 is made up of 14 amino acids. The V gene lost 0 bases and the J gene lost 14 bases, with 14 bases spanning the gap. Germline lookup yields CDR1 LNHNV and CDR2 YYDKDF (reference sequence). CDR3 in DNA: TGTGCCACCAGCAGAGATTATGGGGACGGGACCCTCCACTTT. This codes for CATSRDYGDGTLHF.

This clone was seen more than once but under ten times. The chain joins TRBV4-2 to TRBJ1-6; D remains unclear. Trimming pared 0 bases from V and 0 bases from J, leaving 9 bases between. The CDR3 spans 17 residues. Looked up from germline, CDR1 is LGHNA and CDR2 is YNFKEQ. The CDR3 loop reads CASSQDGGSSYNSPLHF. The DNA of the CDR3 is TGTGCCAGCAGCCAAGATGGTGGGAGCTCCTATAATTCACCCCTCCACTTT.

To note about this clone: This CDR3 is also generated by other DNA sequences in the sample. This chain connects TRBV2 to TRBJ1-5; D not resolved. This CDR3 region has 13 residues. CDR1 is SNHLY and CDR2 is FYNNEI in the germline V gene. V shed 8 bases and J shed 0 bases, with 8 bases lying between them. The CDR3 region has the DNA TGTGCCAGCCGGCGGGATAGCAATCAGCCCCAGCATTTT. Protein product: CASRRDSNQPQHF.

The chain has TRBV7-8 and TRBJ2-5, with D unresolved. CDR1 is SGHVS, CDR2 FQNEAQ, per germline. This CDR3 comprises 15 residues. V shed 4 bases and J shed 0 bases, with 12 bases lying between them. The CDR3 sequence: CASSSFRLNQETQYF. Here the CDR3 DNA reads TGTGCCAGCAGCTCCTTCAGGCTAAACCAAGAGACCCAGTACTTC.

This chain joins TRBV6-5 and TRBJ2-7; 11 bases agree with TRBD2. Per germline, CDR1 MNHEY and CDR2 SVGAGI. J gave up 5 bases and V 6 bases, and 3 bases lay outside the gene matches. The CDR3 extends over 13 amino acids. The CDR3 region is CASRTSGSHEQYF. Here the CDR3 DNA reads TGTGCCAGCAGAACTAGCGGGAGCCACGAGCAGTACTTC.

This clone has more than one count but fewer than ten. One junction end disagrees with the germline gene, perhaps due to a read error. CDR3 protein: CASSLGSQDYGYTF. In DNA form, the CDR3 reads TGTGCCAGCAGTTTGGGCAGCCAAGACTATGGCTACACCTTC. The V and J genes are TRBV5-6 and TRBJ1-2; D is unresolved. Germline CDR1 SGHDT, CDR2 YYEEEE. The CDR3 loop spans 14 amino acids. The variable domain in full, with the rest retrieved from reference TRBV5-6 and TRBJ1-2, is DAGVTQSPTHLIKTRGQQVTLRCSPKSGHDTVSWYQQALGQGPQFIFQYYEEEERQRGNFPDRFSGHQFPNYSSELNVNALLLGDSALYLCASSLGSQDYGYTFGSGTRLTVV.

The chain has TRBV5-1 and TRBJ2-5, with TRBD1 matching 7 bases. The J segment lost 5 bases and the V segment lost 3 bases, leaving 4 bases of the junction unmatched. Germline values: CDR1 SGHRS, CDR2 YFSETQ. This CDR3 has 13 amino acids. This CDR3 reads CASSSTGLETQYF. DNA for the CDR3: TGCGCCAGCAGCTCGACAGGGTTGGAGACCCAGTACTTC.

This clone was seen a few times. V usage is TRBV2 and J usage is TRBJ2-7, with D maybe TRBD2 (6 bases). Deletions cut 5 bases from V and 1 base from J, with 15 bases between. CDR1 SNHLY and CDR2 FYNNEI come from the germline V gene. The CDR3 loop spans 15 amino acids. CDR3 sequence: CASSRSGTLSYEQYF. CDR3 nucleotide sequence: TGTGCCAGCAGTCGGTCCGGGACTCTGTCCTACGAGCAGTACTTC.

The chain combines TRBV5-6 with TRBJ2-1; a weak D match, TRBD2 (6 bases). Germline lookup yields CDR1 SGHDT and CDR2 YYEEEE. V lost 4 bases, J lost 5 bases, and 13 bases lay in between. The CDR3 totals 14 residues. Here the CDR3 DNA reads TGTGCCAGCAGCCAGGGACTGATTGACAATGAGCAGTTCTTC. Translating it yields CASSQGLIDNEQFF.

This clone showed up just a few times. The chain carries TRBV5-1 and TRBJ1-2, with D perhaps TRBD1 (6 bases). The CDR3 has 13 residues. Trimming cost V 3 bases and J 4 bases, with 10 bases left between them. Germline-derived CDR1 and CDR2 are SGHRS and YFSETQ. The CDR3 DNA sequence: TGCGCCAGCAGCTCGACAGGCCTCTATGGCTACACCTTC. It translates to CASSSTGLYGYTF. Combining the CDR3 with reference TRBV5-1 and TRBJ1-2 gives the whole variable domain KAGVTQTPRYLIKTRGQQVTLSCSPISGHRSVSWYQQTPGQGLQFLFEYFSETQRNKGNFPGRFSGRQFSNSRSEMNVSTLELGDSALYLCASSSTGLYGYTFGSGTRLTVV.

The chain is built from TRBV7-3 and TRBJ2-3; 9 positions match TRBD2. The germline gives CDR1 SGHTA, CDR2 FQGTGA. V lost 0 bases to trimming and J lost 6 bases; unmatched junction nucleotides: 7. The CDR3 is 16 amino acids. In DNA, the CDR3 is TGTGCCAGCAGCTTAACGACGGCGGGAGGGCCCGATACGCAGTATTTT. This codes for CASSLTTAGGPDTQYF.

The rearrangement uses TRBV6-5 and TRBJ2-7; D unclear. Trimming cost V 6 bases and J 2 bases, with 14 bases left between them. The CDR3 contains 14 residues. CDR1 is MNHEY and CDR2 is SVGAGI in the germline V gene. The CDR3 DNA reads TGTGCCAGCAGGTATGGACGATCGGCCTACGAGCAGTACTTC. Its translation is CASRYGRSAYEQYF.

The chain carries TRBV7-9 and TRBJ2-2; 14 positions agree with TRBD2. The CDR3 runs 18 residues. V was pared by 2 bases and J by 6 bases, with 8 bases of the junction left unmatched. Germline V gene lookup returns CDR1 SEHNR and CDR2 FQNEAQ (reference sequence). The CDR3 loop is CASSLPGTSGGLAGELFF. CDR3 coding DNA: TGTGCCAGCAGCTTACCCGGGACTAGCGGGGGTCTGGCCGGGGAGCTGTTTTTT.

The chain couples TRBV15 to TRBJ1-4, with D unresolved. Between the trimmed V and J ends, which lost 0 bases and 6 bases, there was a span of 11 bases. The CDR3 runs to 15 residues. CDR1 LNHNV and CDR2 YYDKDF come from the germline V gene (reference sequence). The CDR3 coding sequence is TGTGCCACCAGCAGAGATTACGGGTGGGATGAAAAACTGTTTTTT. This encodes CATSRDYGWDEKLFF.

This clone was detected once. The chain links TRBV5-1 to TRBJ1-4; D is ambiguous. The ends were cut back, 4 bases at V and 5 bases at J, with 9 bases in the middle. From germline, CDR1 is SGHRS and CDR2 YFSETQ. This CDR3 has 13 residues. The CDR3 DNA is TGCGCCAGCAGCACGGACGGAAATGAAAAACTGTTTTTT. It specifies CASSTDGNEKLFF. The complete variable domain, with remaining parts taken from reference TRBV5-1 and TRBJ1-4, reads KAGVTQTPRYLIKTRGQQVTLSCSPISGHRSVSWYQQTPGQGLQFLFEYFSETQRNKGNFPGRFSGRQFSNSRSEMNVSTLELGDSALYLCASSTDGNEKLFFGSGTQLSVL.

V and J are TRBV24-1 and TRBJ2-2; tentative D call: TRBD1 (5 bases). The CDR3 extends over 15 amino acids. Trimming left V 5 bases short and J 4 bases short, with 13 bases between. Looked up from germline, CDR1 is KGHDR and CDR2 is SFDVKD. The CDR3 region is CATSAASGRTGELFF. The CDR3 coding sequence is TGTGCCACCAGTGCAGCATCAGGGCGCACCGGGGAGCTGTTTTTT.

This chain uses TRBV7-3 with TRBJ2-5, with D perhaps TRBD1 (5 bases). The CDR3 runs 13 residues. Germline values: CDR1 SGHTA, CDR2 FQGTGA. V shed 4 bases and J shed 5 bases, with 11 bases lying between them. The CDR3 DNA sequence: TGTGCCAGCAGCTGGAAGGGGTCGGAGACCCAGTACTTC. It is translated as CASSWKGSETQYF. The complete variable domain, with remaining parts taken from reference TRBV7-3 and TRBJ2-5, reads GAGVSQTPSNKVTEKGKYVELRCDPISGHTALYWYRQSLGQGPEFLIYFQGTGAADDSGLPNDRFFAVRPEGSVSTLKIQRTERGDSAVYLCASSWKGSETQYFGPGTRLLVL.

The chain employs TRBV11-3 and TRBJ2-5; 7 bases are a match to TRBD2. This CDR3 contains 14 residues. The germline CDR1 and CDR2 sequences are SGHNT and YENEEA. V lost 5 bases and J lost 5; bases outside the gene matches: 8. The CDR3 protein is CASSEYSGRETQYF. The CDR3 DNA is TGTGCCAGCAGCGAATATAGCGGGCGGGAGACCCAGTACTTC. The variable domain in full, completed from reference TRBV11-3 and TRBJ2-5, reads EAGVVQSPRYKIIEKKQPVAFWCNPISGHNTLYWYLQNLGQGPELLIRYENEEAVDDSQLPKDRFSAERLKGVDSTLKIQPAELGDSAVYLCASSEYSGRETQYFGPGTRLLVL.

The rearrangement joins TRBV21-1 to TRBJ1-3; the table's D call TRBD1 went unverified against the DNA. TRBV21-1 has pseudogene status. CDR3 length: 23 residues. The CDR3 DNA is TGTGCCAGCAGCAAATTGCCCAGCCGGCCGGGACAGGGAGGTCGAAACCCTGGAAACACCATATATTTT. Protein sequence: CASSKLPSRPGQGGRNPGNTIYF.

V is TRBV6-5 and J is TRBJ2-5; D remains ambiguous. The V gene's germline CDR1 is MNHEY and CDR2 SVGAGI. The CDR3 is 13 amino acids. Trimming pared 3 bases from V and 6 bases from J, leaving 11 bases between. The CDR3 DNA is TGTGCCAGCAGTTATCTGGGGTGGCAGACCCAGTACTTC. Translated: CASSYLGWQTQYF.

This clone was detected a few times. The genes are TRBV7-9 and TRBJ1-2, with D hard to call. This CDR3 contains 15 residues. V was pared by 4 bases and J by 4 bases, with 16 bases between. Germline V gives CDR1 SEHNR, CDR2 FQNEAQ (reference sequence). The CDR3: CASSSSITVTYGYTF. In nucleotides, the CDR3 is TGTGCCAGCAGCTCCTCAATTACAGTTACCTATGGCTACACCTTC.